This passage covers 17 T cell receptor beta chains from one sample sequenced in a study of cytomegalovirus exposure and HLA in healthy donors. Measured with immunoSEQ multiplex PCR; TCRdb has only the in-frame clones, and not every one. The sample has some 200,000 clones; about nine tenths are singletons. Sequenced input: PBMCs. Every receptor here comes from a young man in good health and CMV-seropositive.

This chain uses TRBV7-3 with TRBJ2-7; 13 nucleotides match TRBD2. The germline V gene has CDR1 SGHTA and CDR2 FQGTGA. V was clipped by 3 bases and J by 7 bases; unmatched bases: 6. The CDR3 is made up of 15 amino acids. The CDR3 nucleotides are TGTGCCAGCAGCTTCGGACTAGCGGGAGTAGGTGAGCAGTACTTC. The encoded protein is CASSFGLAGVGEQYF.

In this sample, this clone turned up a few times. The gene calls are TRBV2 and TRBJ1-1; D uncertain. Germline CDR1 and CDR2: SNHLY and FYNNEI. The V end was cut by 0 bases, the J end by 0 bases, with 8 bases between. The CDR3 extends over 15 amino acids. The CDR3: CASSEAGFMNTEAFF. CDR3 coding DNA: TGTGCCAGCAGTGAAGCAGGGTTCATGAACACTGAAGCTTTCTTT.

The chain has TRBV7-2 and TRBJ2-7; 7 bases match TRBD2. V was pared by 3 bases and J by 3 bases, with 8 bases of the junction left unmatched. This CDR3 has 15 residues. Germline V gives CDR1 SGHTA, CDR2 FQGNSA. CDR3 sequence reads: CASSFSGGVGYEQYF. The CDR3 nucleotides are TGTGCCAGCAGCTTTTCGGGGGGAGTAGGCTACGAGCAGTACTTC.

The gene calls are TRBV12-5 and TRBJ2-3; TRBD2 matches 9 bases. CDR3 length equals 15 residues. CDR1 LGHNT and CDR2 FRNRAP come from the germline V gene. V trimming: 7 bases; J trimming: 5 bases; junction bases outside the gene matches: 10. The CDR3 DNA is TGTGCTAGTGCCCCGGCGGGAGGGCCAGGAGATACGCAGTATTTT. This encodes CASAPAGGPGDTQYF.

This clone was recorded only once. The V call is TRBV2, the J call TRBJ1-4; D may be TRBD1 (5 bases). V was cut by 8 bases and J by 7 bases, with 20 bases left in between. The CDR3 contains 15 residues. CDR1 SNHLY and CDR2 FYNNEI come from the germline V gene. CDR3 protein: CASGVSGSASEKLFF. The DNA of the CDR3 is TGTGCCAGCGGCGTATCAGGGTCGGCGAGTGAAAAACTGTTTTTT.

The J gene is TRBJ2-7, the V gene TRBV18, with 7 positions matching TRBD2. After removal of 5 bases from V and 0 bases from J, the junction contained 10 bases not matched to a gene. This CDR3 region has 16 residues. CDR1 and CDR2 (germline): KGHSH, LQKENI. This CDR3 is CASSTRGGRDSYEQYF. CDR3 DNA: TGTGCCAGCTCAACGAGGGGAGGGCGGGACTCCTACGAGCAGTACTTC.

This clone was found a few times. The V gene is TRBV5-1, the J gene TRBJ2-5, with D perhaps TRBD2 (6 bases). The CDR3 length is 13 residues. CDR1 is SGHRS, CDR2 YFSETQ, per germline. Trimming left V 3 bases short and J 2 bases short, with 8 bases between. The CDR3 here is CASSWGGQETQYF. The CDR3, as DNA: TGCGCCAGCAGCTGGGGAGGTCAAGAGACCCAGTACTTC.

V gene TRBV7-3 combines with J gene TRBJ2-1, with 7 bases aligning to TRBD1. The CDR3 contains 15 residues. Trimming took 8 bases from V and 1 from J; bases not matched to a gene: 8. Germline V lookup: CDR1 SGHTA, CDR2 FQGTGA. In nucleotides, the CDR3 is TGTGCCAGCTCAAGCCAGGGGGTATCCTACAATGAGCAGTTCTTC. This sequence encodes CASSSQGVSYNEQFF.

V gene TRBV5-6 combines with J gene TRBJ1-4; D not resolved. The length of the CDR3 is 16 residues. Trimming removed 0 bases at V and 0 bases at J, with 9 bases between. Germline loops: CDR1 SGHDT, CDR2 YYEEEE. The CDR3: CASSLAGITTNEKLFF. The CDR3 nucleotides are TGTGCCAGCAGCTTGGCCGGGATAACAACTAATGAAAAACTGTTTTTT.

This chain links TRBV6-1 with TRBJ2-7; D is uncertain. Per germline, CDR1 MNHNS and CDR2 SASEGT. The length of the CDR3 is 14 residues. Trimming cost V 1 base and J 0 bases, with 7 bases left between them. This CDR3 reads CASSEENGSYEQYF. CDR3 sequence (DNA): TGTGCCAGCAGTGAAGAGAACGGCTCCTACGAGCAGTACTTC.

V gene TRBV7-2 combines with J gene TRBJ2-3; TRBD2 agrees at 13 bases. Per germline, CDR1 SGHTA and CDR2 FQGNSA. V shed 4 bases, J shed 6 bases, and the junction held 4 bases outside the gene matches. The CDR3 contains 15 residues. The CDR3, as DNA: TGTGCCAGCAGCTCCGGACTAGCGGGGGCCGATACGCAGTATTTT. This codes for CASSSGLAGADTQYF.

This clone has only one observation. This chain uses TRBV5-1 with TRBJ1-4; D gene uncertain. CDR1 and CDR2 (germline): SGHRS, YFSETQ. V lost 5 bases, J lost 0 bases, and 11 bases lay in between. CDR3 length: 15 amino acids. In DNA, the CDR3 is TGCGCCAGCAGGATTTGGACGGCAACTAATGAAAAACTGTTTTTT. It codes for CASRIWTATNEKLFF.

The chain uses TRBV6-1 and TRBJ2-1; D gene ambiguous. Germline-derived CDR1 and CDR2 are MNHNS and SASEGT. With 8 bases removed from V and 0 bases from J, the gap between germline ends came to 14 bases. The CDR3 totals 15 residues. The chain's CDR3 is CASVFDRVSYNEQFF. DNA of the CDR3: TGTGCCAGCGTATTCGACCGTGTCTCCTACAATGAGCAGTTCTTC.

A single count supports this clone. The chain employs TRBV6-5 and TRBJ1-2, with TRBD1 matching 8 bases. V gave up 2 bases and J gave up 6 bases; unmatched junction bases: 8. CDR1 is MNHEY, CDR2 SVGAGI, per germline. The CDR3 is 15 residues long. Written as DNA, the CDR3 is TGTGCCAGCAGTTACCAGGGACAGGCGGCCGATGGCTACACCTTC. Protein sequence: CASSYQGQAADGYTF.

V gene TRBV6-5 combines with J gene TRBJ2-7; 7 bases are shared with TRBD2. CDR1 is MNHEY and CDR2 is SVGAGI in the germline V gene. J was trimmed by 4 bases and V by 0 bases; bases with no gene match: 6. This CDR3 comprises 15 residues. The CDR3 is CASSYSPTSTYEQYF. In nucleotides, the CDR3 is TGTGCCAGCAGTTACTCGCCGACTAGCACGTACGAGCAGTACTTC.

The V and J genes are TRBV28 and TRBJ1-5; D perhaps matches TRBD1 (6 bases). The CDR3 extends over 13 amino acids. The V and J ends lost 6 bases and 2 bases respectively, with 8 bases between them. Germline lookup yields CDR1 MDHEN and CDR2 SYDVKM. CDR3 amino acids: CASRRTGNQPQHF. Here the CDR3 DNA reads TGTGCCAGCAGGCGGACAGGCAATCAGCCCCAGCATTTT.

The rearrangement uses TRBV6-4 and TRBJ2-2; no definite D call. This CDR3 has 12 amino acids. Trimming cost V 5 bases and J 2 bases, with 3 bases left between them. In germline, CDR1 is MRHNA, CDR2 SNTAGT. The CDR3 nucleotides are TGTGCCAGCAGTCCTAACACCGGGGAGCTGTTTTTT. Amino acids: CASSPNTGELFF.